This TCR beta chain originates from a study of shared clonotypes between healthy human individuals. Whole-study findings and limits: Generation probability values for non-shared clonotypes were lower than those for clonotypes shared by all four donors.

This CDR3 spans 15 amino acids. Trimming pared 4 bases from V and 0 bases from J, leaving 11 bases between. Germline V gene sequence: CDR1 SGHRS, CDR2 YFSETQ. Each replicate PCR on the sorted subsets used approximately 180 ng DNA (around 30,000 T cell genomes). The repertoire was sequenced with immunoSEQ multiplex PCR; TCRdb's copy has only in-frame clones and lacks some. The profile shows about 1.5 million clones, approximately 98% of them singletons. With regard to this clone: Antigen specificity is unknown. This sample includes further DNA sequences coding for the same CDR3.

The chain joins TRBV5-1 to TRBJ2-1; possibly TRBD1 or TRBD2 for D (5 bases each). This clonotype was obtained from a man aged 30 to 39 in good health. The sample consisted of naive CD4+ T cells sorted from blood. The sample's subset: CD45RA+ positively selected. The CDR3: CASSPGPNSYNEQFF. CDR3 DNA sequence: TGCGCCAGCAGCCCGGGACCAAACTCCTACAATGAGCAGTTCTTC.